The T cell receptor (beta chain) described here comes from a study of regulatory T cells in long-lasting Graves disease. Study overall: The antithyroid drugs taken by newly diagnosed Graves' patients had been used for under 3 months.

HTBI primers from iRepertoire and Arm-PCR of CDR3 regions yielded the TCR beta libraries. Each CDR3 protein gets one entry after TCRdb re-called the multiplex PCR reads with MiXCR. The data show 200,000 to 250,000 distinct CDR3 sequences, around 17% seen once. General observations from the study: Between persistent patients, fewer than 3,500 public clonotypes were shared, exceeding the roughly 1,000 shared between new patients. Persistent Graves' patients had lower TCR diversity than newly diagnosed ones.

Time point here: newly diagnosed GD, antithyroid drugs for less than 3 months. Making the TCR library involved RNA that had been extracted from PBMCs. Doctors identified Graves' disease using the American Thyroid Association guidelines. The CDR3 is made up of 13 amino acids. The ends lost 7 bases at V and 4 bases at J; junction bases unmatched: 6. Germline V gives CDR1 MDHEN, CDR2 SYDVKM. This clonotype has just a few counts. The antigen is not known. Sequencing was performed on peripheral blood mononuclear cells (PBMCs), taken at new diagnosis, from a patient treated with antithyroid drugs. The receptor's source is a female donor with Graves disease. V is TRBV28 and J is TRBJ2-5; 7 positions agree with TRBD1. The CDR3 sequence is CASNQGGRETQYF. The CDR3 coding sequence is TGTGCCAGCAACCAAGGGGGCCGAGAGACCCAGTACTTC.